This T cell receptor beta chain was profiled in a study of blood T cells in healthy people across ages. For the second PCR, which ran for about 7 to 12 cycles, a sample-barcoded 5' primer and a J-beta primer mix were used. A tag from a template-switch adaptor with 12 random nucleotides marked each cDNA molecule. Sequencing of every sample gave 2.5 million or more CDR3-containing paired-end reads. TCRdb re-called the 5' RACE reads through MiXCR, storing one row per CDR3 protein. The table includes about 1.5 million distinct CDR3 sequences, about 45% detected once. In its sample, this clonotype was seen once. Its antigen is still unknown. Overall study findings and caveats: Long-lived donors had more naive CD4+ cells and higher diversity than aged donors. Without sorted subsets, naive and antigen-experienced compartments could not be conclusively compared.

Germline assignment: CDR1 DFQATT and CDR2 SNEGSKA (reference sequence). V lost 3 bases and J lost 9, with 18 bases in between. This CDR3 spans 14 amino acids. V gene TRBV20-1 combines with J gene TRBJ2-1; perhaps TRBD2 as D (5 bases). Sequencing was performed on blood. The TCR sequence derives from a woman between 18 and 30 years old in good health. The CDR3 DNA reads TGCAGTGCTAGCTTGGCGGGTTCCACCGGTGAGCAGTTCTTC. It codes for CSASLAGSTGEQFF.